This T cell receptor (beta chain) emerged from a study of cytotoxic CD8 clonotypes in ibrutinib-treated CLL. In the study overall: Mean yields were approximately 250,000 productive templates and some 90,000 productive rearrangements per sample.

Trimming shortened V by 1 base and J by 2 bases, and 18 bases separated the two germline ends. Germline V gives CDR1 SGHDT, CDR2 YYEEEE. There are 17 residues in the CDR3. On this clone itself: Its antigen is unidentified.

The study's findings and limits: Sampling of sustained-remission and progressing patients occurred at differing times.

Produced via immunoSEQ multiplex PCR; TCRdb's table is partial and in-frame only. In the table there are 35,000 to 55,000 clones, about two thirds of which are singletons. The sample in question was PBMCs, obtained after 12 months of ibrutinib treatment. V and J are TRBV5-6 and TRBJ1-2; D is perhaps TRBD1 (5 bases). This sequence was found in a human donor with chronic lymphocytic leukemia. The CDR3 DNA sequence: TGTGCCAGCAGCTTGAGGAGCAGGGTAAGAGGGAACTATGGCTACACCTTC. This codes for CASSLRSRVRGNYGYTF.